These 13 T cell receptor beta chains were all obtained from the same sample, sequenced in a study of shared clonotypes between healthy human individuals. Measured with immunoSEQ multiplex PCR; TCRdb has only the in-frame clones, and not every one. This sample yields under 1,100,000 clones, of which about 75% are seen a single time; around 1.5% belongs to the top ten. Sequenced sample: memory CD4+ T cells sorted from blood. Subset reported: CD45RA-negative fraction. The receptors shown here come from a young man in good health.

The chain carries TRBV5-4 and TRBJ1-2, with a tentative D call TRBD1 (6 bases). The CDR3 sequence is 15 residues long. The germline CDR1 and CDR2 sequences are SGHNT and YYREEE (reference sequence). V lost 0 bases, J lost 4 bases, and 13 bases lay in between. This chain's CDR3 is CASSLGEQGRYGYTF. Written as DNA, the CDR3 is TGTGCCAGCAGCTTGGGGGAACAGGGACGCTATGGCTACACCTTC.

The CDR3 nucleotides are TGTGCCAGCAGCGTAGCCGGGCAGGCTCCCTATGGCTACACCTTC. Encoded protein: CASSVAGQAPYGYTF. This rearrangement joins TRBV9 to TRBJ1-2; D gene ambiguous. This CDR3 comprises 15 residues. Trimming left V 0 bases short and J 4 bases short, with 13 bases between. Germline V gene lookup returns CDR1 SGDLS and CDR2 YYNGEE.

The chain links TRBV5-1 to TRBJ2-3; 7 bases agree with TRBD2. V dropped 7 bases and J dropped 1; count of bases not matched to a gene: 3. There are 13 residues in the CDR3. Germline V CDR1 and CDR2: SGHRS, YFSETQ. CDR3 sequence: CASGAGGTDTQYF. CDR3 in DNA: TGCGCCAGCGGGGCGGGGGGCACAGATACGCAGTATTTT.

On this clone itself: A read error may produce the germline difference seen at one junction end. DNA of the CDR3: TGTGCCAGCAGCCAAGGAGGCCAACAGACCCAGTACTTC. It specifies CASSQGGQQTQYF. The rearrangement links TRBV14 to TRBJ2-5; no clear D gene. CDR3 length: 13 amino acids. Germline CDR1 reads SGHDN; CDR2 reads FVKESK.

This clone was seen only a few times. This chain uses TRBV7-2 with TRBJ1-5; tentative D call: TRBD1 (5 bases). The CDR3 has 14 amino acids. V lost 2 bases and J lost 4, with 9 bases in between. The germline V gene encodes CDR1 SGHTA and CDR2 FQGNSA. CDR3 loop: CASSLKWGNQPQHF. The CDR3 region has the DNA TGTGCCAGCAGCTTAAAGTGGGGGAATCAGCCCCAGCATTTT. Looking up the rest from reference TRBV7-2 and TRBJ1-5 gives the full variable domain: GAGVSQSPSNKVTEKGKDVELRCDPISGHTALYWYRQSLGQGLEFLIYFQGNSAPDKSGLPSDRFSAERTGGSVSTLTIQRTQQEDSAVYLCASSLKWGNQPQHFGDGTRLSIL.

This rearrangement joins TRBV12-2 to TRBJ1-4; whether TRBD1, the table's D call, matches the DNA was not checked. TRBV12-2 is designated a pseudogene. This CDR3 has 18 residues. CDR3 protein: CASRLVQQGSSYNEKLFF. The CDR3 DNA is TGTGCAAGTCGCTTAGTCCAGCAGGGGAGCAGCTATAATGAAAAACTGTTTTTT.

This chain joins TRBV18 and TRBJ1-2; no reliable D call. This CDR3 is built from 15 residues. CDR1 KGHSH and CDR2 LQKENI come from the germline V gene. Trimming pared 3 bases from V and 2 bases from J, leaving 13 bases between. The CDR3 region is CASSPIQAPNYGYTF. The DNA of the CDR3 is TGTGCCAGCTCACCGATACAAGCTCCAAACTATGGCTACACCTTC. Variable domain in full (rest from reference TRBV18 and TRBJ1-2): NAGVMQNPRHLVRRRGQEARLRCSPMKGHSHVYWYRQLPEEGLKFMVYLQKENIIDESGMPKERFSAEFPKEGPSILRIQQVVRGDSAAYFCASSPIQAPNYGYTFGSGTRLTVV.

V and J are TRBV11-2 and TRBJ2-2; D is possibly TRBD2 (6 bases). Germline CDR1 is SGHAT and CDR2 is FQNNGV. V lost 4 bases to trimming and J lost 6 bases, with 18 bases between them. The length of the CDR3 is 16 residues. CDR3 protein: CASSSLTRSRSGELFF. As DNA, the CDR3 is TGTGCCAGCAGCTCCCTGACTAGGTCCCGATCCGGGGAGCTGTTTTTT.

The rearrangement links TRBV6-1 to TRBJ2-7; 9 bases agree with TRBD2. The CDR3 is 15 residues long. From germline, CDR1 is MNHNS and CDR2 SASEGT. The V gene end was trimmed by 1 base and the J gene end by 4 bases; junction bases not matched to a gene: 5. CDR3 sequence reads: CASSEGLADLYEQYF. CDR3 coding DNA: TGTGCCAGCAGTGAAGGACTAGCGGACTTATACGAGCAGTACTTC.

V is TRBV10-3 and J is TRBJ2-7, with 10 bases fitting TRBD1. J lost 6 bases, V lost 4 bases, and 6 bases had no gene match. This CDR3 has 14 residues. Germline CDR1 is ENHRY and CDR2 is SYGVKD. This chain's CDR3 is CAISGGTGVSEQYF. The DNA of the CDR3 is TGTGCCATCAGTGGCGGGACAGGGGTCAGCGAGCAGTACTTC.

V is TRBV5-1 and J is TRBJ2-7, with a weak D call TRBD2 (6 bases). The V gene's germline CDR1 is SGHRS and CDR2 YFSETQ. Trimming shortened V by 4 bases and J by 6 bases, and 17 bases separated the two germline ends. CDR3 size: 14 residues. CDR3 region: CASSPSGGLGEQYF. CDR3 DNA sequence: TGCGCCAGCAGCCCTAGTGGAGGGCTGGGCGAGCAGTACTTC.

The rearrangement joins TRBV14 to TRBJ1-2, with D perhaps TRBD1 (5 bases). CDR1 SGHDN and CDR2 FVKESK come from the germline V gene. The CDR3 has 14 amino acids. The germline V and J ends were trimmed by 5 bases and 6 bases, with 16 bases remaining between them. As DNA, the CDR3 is TGTGCCAGCAGCGACACAGGCCCGGGGCATGGCTACACCTTC. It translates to CASSDTGPGHGYTF.

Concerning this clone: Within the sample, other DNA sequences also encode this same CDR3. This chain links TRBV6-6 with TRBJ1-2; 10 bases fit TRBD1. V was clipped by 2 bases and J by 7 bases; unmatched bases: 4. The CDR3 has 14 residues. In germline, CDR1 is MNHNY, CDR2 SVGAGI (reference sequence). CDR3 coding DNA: TGTGCCAGCAGTTACCTCGGACAGGGGGGTGGCTACACCTTC. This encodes CASSYLGQGGGYTF.